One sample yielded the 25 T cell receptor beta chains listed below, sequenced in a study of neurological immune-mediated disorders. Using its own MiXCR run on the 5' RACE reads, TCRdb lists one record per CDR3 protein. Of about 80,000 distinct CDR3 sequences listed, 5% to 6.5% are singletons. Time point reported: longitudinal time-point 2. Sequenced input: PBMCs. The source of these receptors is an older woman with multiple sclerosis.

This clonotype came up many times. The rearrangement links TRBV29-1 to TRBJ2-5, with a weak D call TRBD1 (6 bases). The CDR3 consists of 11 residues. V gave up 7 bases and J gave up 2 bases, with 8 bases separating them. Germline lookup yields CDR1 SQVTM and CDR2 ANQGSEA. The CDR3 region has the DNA TGCAGCGCCGGACAGCAAGAGACCCAGTACTTC. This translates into CSAGQQETQYF.

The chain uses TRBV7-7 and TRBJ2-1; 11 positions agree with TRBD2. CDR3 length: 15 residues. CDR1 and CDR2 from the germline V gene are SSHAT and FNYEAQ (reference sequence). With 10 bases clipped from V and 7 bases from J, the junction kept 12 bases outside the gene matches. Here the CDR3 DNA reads TGTGCCACCGGCAGTATAGCGGGGGGGCTTAATGAGCAGTTCTTC. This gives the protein CATGSIAGGLNEQFF.

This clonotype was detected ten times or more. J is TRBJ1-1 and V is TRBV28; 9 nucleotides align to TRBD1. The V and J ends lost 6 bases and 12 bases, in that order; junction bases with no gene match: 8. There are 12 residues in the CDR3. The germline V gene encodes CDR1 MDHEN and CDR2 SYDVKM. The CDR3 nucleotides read TGTGCCAGCAGCGAGACCGGGACAGGGACTTTCTTT. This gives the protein CASSETGTGTFF.

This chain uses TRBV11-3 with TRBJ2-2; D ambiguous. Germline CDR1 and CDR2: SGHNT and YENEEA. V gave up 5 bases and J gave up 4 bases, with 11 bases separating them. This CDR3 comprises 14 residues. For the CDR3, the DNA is TGTGCCAGCAGCCCCCTGATGGGCACCGGGGAGCTGTTTTTT. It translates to CASSPLMGTGELFF.

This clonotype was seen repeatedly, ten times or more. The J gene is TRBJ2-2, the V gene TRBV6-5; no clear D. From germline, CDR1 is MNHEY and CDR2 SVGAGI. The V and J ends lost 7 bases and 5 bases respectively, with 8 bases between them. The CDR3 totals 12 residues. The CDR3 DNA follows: TGTGCCAGCATGGTCAGGACCGGGGAGCTGTTTTTT. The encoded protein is CASMVRTGELFF.

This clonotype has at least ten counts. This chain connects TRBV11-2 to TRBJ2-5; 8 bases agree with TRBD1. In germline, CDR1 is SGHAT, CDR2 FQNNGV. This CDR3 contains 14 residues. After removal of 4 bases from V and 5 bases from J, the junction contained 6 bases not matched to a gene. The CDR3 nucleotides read TGTGCCAGCAGCTCATCCAGGGGGCTGGAGACCCAGTACTTC. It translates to CASSSSRGLETQYF. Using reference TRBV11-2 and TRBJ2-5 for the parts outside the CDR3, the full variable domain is EAGVAQSPRYKIIEKRQSVAFWCNPISGHATLYWYQQILGQGPKLLIQFQNNGVVDDSQLPKDRFSAERLKGVDSTLKIQPAKLEDSAVYLCASSSSRGLETQYFGPGTRLLVL.

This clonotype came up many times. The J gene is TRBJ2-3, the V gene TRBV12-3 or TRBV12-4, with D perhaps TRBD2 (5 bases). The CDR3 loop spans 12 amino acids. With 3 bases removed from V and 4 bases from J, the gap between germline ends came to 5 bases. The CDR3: CASSFGADTQYF. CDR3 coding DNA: TGTGCCAGCAGTTTCGGGGCAGATACGCAGTATTTT.

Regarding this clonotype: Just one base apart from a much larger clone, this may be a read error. The CDR3 region is CANSPRDTTDTQYF. The CDR3 coding sequence is TGCGCCAACAGCCCCCGGGACACCACAGATACGCAGTATTTT. The chain couples TRBV5-1 to TRBJ2-3, with D possibly being TRBD1 (6 bases). The length of the CDR3 is 14 residues. The V gene's germline CDR1 is SGHRS and CDR2 YFSETQ.

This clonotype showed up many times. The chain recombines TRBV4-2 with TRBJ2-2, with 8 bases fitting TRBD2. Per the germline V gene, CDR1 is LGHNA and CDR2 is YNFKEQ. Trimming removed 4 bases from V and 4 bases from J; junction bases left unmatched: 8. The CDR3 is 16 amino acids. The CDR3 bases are TGTGCCAGCAGCCCCGGACTAGCTTTCGGCACCGGGGAGCTGTTTTTT. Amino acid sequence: CASSPGLAFGTGELFF.

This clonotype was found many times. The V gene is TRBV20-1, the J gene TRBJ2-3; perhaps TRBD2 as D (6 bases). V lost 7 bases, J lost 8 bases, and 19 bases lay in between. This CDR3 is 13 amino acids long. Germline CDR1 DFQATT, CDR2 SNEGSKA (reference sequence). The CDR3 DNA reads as TGCAGTGTCCGATCGGGGGACTTGGGTACGCAGTATTTT. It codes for CSVRSGDLGTQYF.

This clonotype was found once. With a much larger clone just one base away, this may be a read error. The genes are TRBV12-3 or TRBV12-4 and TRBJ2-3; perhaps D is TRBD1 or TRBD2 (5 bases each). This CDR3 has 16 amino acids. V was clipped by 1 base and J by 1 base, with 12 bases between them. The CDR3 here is CASSLGSGRGTDTQYF. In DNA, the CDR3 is TGTGCCAGCAGTTTAGGGTCGGGGCGAGGCACAGATACGCAGTATTTT.

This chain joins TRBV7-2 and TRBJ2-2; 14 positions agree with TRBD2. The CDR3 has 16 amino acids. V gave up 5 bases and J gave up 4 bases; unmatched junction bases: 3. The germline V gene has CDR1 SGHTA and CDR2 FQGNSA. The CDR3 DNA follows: TGTGCCAGCAGCGGTGGACTAGCGGGGGGCACCGGGGAGCTGTTTTTT. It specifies CASSGGLAGGTGELFF.

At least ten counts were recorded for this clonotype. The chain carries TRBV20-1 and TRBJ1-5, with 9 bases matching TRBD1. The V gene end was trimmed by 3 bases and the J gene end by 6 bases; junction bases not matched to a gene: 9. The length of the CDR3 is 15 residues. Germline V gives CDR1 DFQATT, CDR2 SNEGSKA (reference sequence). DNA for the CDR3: TGCAGTGCTAGGGGGACAGGGATATACAGTCAGCCCCAGCATTTT. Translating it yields CSARGTGIYSQPQHF.

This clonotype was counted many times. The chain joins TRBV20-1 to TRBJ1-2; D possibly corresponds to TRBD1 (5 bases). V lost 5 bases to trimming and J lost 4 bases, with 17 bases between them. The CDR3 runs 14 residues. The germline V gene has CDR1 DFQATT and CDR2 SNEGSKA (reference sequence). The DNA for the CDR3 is TGCAGTGCTGCTAAAGGGACTGACCTCTATGGCTACACCTTC. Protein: CSAAKGTDLYGYTF.

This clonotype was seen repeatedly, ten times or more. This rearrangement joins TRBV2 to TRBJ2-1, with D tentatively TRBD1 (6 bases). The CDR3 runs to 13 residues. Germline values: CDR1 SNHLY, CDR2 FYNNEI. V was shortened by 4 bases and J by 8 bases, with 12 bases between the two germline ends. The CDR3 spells CASSGDRQHEQFF. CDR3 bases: TGTGCCAGCAGTGGCGACAGGCAACATGAGCAGTTCTTC.

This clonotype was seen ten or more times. This CDR3 reads CSARENLDQPQHF. The CDR3 DNA is TGCAGTGCTAGAGAGAATCTCGATCAGCCCCAGCATTTT. V and J are TRBV20-1 and TRBJ1-5; D uncertain. Between the trimmed V and J ends, which lost 0 bases and 5 bases, there was a span of 8 bases. CDR1 is DFQATT, CDR2 SNEGSKA, per germline (reference sequence). This CDR3 has 13 amino acids.

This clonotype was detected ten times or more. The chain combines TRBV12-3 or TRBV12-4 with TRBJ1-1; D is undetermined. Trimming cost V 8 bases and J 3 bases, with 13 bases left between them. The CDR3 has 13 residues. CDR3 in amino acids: CASGIRSDTEAFF. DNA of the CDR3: TGTGCCAGCGGGATCAGGTCCGACACTGAAGCTTTCTTT.

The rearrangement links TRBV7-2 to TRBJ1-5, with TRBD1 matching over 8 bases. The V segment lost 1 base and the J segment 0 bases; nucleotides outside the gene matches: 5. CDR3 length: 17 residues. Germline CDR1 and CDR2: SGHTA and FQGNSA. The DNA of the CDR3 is TGTGCCAGCAGCTTAGAACAGGGGGGTTATAGCAATCAGCCCCAGCATTTT. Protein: CASSLEQGGYSNQPQHF.

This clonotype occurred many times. In DNA, the CDR3 is TGTGCCAGCAGTCACAGGGAGGGTGAGCAGTTCTTC. Residues: CASSHREGEQFF. The V gene is TRBV28, the J gene TRBJ2-1; possibly TRBD2 for D (7 bases). Trimming cost V 5 bases and J 9 bases, with 11 bases left between them. The germline V gene encodes CDR1 MDHEN and CDR2 SYDVKM. This CDR3 comprises 12 residues.

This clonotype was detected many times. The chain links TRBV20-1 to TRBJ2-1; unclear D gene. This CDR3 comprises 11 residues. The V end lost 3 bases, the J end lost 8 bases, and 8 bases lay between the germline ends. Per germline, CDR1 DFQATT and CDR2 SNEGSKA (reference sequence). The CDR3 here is CSAREDDEQFF. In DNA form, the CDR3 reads TGCAGTGCTAGGGAAGACGATGAGCAGTTCTTC.

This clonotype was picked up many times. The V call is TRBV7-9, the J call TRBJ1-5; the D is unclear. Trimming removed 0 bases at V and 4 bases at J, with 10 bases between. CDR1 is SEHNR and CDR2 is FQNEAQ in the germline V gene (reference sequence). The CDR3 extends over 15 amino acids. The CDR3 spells CASSLAGVSNQPQHF. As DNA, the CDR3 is TGTGCCAGCAGCTTAGCCGGGGTTAGTAATCAGCCCCAGCATTTT.

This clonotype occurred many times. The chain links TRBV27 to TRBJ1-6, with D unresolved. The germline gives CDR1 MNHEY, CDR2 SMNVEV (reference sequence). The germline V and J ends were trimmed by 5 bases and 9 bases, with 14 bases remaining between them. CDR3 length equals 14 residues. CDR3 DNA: TGTGCCAGCAGTCCCCGGAGGGAACCTTCACCCCTCCACTTT. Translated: CASSPRREPSPLHF.

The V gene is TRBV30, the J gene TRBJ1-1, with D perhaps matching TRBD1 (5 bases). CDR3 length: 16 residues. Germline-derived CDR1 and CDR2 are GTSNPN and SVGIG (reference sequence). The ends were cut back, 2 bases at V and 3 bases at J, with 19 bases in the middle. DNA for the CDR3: TGTGCCTGGAGTCAACGAGGGGTTTTACGGGACACTGAAGCTTTCTTT. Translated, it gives CAWSQRGVLRDTEAFF.

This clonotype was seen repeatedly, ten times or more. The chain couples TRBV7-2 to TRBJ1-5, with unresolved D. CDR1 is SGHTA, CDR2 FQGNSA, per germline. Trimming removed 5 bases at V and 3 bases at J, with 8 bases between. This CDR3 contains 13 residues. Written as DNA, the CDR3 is TGTGCCAGCAGCGATCGACACAATCAGCCCCAGCATTTT. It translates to CASSDRHNQPQHF.

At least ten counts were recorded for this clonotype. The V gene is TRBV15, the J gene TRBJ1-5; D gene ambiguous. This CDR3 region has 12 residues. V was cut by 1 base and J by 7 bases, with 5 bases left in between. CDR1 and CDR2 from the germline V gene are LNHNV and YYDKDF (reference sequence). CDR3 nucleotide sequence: TGTGCCACCAGCAGAGGGGCGCAGCCCCAGCATTTT. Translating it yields CATSRGAQPQHF.